Below, 26 T cell receptor beta chains from the same sample are listed, as sequenced in a study of cytotoxic CD8 clonotypes in ibrutinib-treated CLL. Data came from immunoSEQ multiplex PCR; TCRdb stores just in-frame clones and leaves some out. The sample holds about 44,000 clones, roughly two thirds seen once. Sequencing used PBMCs, obtained after 12 months of ibrutinib treatment. The source of these receptors is a human donor with chronic lymphocytic leukemia.

J is TRBJ1-5 and V is TRBV2, with TRBD1 as a possible D gene (5 bases). The CDR3 length is 13 residues. Deletions cut 7 bases from V and 1 base from J, with 8 bases between. The V gene's germline CDR1 is SNHLY and CDR2 FYNNEI. CDR3 residues: CASTWDSNQPQHF. CDR3 nucleotides: TGTGCCAGCACGTGGGACAGCAATCAGCCCCAGCATTTT. Full variable domain (outside the CDR3, taken from reference TRBV2 and TRBJ1-5): EPEVTQTPSHQVTQMGQEVILRCVPISNHLYFYWYRQILGQKVEFLVSFYNNEISEKSEIFDDQFSVERPDGSNFTLKIRSTKLEDSAMYFCASTWDSNQPQHFGDGTRLSIL.

The CDR3 nucleotides read TGTGCCAGCAGTGAATGGGGAGTATCTGGAAACACCATATATTTT. It codes for CASSEWGVSGNTIYF. The chain recombines TRBV2 with TRBJ1-3; D gene uncertain. Trimming took off 2 bases at V and 1 base at J, with 9 bases between the two ends. The V gene's germline CDR1 is SNHLY and CDR2 FYNNEI. CDR3 length: 15 amino acids.

V usage is TRBV5-1 and J usage is TRBJ1-2; no clear D. The CDR3 totals 16 residues. V was cut by 5 bases and J by 5 bases, with 22 bases left in between. Germline-derived CDR1 and CDR2 are SGHRS and YFSETQ. The CDR3 loop is CASRSGPEKSEYGYTF. CDR3 nucleotides: TGCGCCAGCAGATCTGGACCTGAAAAAAGCGAGTATGGCTACACCTTC.

This chain joins TRBV28 and TRBJ1-1, with D uncertain. Germline CDR1 reads MDHEN; CDR2 reads SYDVKM. Trimming stripped 7 bases from V and 0 bases from J, with 15 bases between. The CDR3 is 15 residues long. The CDR3 spells CASTLHPVVNTEAFF. CDR3 bases: TGTGCCAGCACCCTCCACCCCGTAGTGAACACTGAAGCTTTCTTT.

The chain has TRBV6-5 and TRBJ1-6; D possibly corresponds to TRBD1 (5 bases). The germline CDR1 and CDR2 sequences are MNHEY and SVGAGI. The CDR3 covers 16 residues. Trimming cost V 2 bases and J 7 bases, with 15 bases left between them. CDR3 loop: CASSYPPRRGNSPLHF. In DNA, the CDR3 is TGTGCCAGCAGTTACCCCCCCCGTCGGGGGAATTCACCCCTCCACTTT.

The chain is built from TRBV19 and TRBJ1-1, with 7 bases that match TRBD1. V dropped 6 bases and J dropped 5; count of bases not matched to a gene: 6. The CDR3 length is 13 residues. CDR1 and CDR2 (germline): LNHDA, SQIVND (reference sequence). The CDR3 DNA follows: TGTGCCAGTAGAACCCAGGGGGGGACTGAAGCTTTCTTT. The encoded protein is CASRTQGGTEAFF.

This clone occurred once. V and J are TRBV7-6 and TRBJ2-7; 7 nucleotides agree with TRBD1. The V gene's germline CDR1 is SGHVS and CDR2 FNYEAQ. V shed 1 base, J shed 2 bases, and the junction held 2 bases outside the gene matches. The CDR3 spans 14 residues. CDR3 sequence (DNA): TGTGCCAGCAGCTTAGGGGACAGTACCTACGAGCAGTACTTC. Residues: CASSLGDSTYEQYF.

The chain has TRBV11-2 and TRBJ1-4, with 7 bases aligning to TRBD1. Germline assignment: CDR1 SGHAT and CDR2 FQNNGV. The CDR3 consists of 15 residues. V was clipped by 4 bases and J by 5 bases; unmatched bases: 7. CDR3 amino acids: CASSSTGTVNEKLFF. The CDR3 nucleotides read TGTGCCAGCAGCTCAACCGGGACAGTGAATGAAAAACTGTTTTTT.

The chain is built from TRBV7-9 and TRBJ2-3; the D is unclear. The CDR3 sequence is 16 residues long. Deletions cut 6 bases from V and 2 bases from J, with 18 bases between. In germline, CDR1 is SEHNR, CDR2 FQNEAQ (reference sequence). The CDR3 DNA reads as TGTGCCAGCAGGCAAAGCGTCAGCAGCAACACAGATACGCAGTATTTT. This translates into CASRQSVSSNTDTQYF.

This clone has more than one count but fewer than ten. The CDR3 loop reads CASLSTDTQYF. CDR3 nucleotides: TGTGCCAGCTTATCCACAGATACGCAGTATTTT. The J gene is TRBJ2-3, the V gene TRBV18; no clear D gene. Germline CDR1 is KGHSH and CDR2 is LQKENI. This CDR3 comprises 11 residues. The germline V and J ends were trimmed by 7 bases and 2 bases, with 4 bases remaining between them.

This clone showed up just a few times. The rearrangement uses TRBV6-5 and TRBJ1-4; D might be TRBD1 (5 bases). The CDR3 has 15 amino acids. Between the trimmed V and J ends, which lost 6 bases and 0 bases, there was a span of 11 bases. In germline, CDR1 is MNHEY, CDR2 SVGAGI. Here the CDR3 reads CASRPRQTTNEKLFF. CDR3 DNA sequence: TGTGCCAGCAGACCCCGACAGACAACTAATGAAAAACTGTTTTTT.

V is TRBV7-2 and J is TRBJ2-1; unclear D gene. Trimming removed 4 bases from V and 9 bases from J, with 10 bases in between. This CDR3 has 12 residues. Germline V CDR1 and CDR2: SGHTA, FQGNSA. In DNA, the CDR3 is TGTGCCAGCAGCTCCCCCGCAAGTGAGCAGTTCTTC. It codes for CASSSPASEQFF.

The V gene is TRBV4-2, the J gene TRBJ1-1; no definite D call. This CDR3 has 14 residues. The germline V and J ends were trimmed by 0 bases and 4 bases, with 9 bases remaining between them. The germline CDR1 and CDR2 sequences are LGHNA and YNFKEQ. The CDR3 nucleotides read TGTGCCAGCAGCCAAGAATTGGAGTTCACTGAAGCTTTCTTT. Translation gives CASSQELEFTEAFF.

The chain employs TRBV4-1 and TRBJ1-1; TRBD1 is a possible D gene (6 bases). CDR1 and CDR2 from the germline V gene are MGHRA and YSYEKL. The CDR3 has 16 residues. Trimming pared 3 bases from V and 0 bases from J, leaving 14 bases between. CDR3 amino acids: CASSHPLDRMNTEAFF. The CDR3 bases are TGCGCCAGCAGCCATCCCTTGGACAGAATGAACACTGAAGCTTTCTTT.

V usage is TRBV7-3 and J usage is TRBJ1-1; D is unclear. This CDR3 spans 16 amino acids. Germline CDR1 SGHTA, CDR2 FQGTGA. With 1 base removed from V and 0 bases from J, the gap between germline ends came to 12 bases. For the CDR3, the DNA is TGTGCCAGCAGCTTAATAGCAGCAGAAATGAACACTGAAGCTTTCTTT. It is translated as CASSLIAAEMNTEAFF.

Concerning this clone itself: A junction boundary mismatches the germline segment, possibly from a read error. In DNA form, the CDR3 reads TGTGCTAGCAGCTTAGGCAGGGGGATTGAAGATACGCAGTATTTT. Amino acid sequence: CASSLGRGIEDTQYF. V is TRBV7-7 and J is TRBJ2-3; 7 nucleotides match TRBD1. Germline CDR1 is SSHAT and CDR2 is FNYEAQ (reference sequence). This CDR3 is 15 amino acids long. The variable domain in full, with the rest retrieved from reference TRBV7-7 and TRBJ2-3, is GAGVSQSPRYKVTKRGQDVTLRCDPISSHATLYWYQQALGQGPEFLTYFNYEAQPDKSGLPSDRFSAERPEGSISTLTIQRTEQRDSAMYRCASSLGRGIEDTQYFGPGTRLTVL.

The chain links TRBV6-5 to TRBJ2-7; the D gene is possibly TRBD1 (6 bases). Germline CDR1 MNHEY, CDR2 SVGAGI. The V and J ends lost 2 bases and 5 bases respectively, with 10 bases between them. There are 13 residues in the CDR3. Here the CDR3 DNA reads TGTGCCAGCAGTTACACAGGGTGGGACGAGCAGTACTTC. It specifies CASSYTGWDEQYF.

This clone was detected only a few times. The genes are TRBV6-5 and TRBJ1-2; TRBD1 aligns across 11 bases. Germline trimming cut 2 bases from V and 5 bases from J; bases unmatched to any gene: 7. Germline CDR1 and CDR2: MNHEY and SVGAGI. This CDR3 is built from 16 residues. This CDR3 reads CASSYVRTGGGYGYTF. In nucleotides, the CDR3 is TGTGCCAGCAGTTACGTTCGGACAGGGGGCGGTTATGGCTACACCTTC.

The V call is TRBV27, the J call TRBJ2-3; 8 nucleotides agree with TRBD2. Germline V CDR1 and CDR2: MNHEY, SMNVEV (reference sequence). J lost 2 bases, V lost 8 bases, and 3 bases had no gene match. The CDR3 is 13 amino acids. The chain's CDR3 is CASRGGITDTQYF. CDR3 coding DNA: TGTGCCAGCCGGGGGGGGATCACAGATACGCAGTATTTT.

The V and J genes are TRBV11-1 and TRBJ2-7; 9 bases align to TRBD1. Per germline, CDR1 SGHAT and CDR2 FQDESV (reference sequence). V gave up 6 bases and J gave up 0 bases; unmatched junction bases: 6. The CDR3 totals 15 residues. In nucleotides, the CDR3 is TGTGCCAGCAGATCTCCGGGACAGGGCTCCTACGAGCAGTACTTC. Its protein is CASRSPGQGSYEQYF.

DNA for the CDR3: TGTGCCACCCTACGGACGGAAAACCAAGAGACCCAGTACTTC. It codes for CATLRTENQETQYF. This chain joins TRBV10-3 and TRBJ2-5; D gene ambiguous. Trimming shortened V by 10 bases and J by 0 bases, and 15 bases separated the two germline ends. The CDR3 contains 14 residues. Looked up from germline, CDR1 is ENHRY and CDR2 is SYGVKD.

The V call is TRBV5-4, the J call TRBJ2-7; TRBD1 might be the D (6 bases). Germline V lookup: CDR1 SGHNT, CDR2 YYREEE (reference sequence). V was trimmed by 2 bases and J by 2 bases, leaving 8 bases between them. The CDR3 totals 13 residues. CDR3 in amino acids: CASSLQGTYEQYF. As DNA, the CDR3 is TGTGCCAGCAGCTTACAGGGTACCTACGAGCAGTACTTC.

The V call is TRBV15, the J call TRBJ2-1, with TRBD2 matching 12 bases. CDR3 length: 18 residues. Germline assignment: CDR1 LNHNV and CDR2 YYDKDF (reference sequence). V shed 4 bases and J 6 bases; nucleotides not matched to a gene: 13. CDR3 DNA: TGTGCCACCAGCACCGAGAAGCTAGCGGGGGGGCCACGCAATGAGCAGTTCTTC. Translation gives CATSTEKLAGGPRNEQFF.

In regard to this clone: At the DNA level, this CDR3 is encoded by other sequences in the same sample as well. The chain joins TRBV18 to TRBJ2-3; 9 nucleotides align to TRBD2. V lost 6 bases and J lost 0; bases outside the gene matches: 7. The CDR3 consists of 16 residues. Germline V CDR1 and CDR2: KGHSH, LQKENI. The DNA of the CDR3 is TGTGCCAGCTCGCTGAGCGGGGGGACTAGCACAGATACGCAGTATTTT. Translated, it gives CASSLSGGTSTDTQYF.

This sequence joins TRBV29-1 and TRBJ2-5; D ambiguous. This CDR3 region has 11 residues. Trimming took off 7 bases at V and 5 bases at J, with 11 bases between the two ends. Germline lookup yields CDR1 SQVTM and CDR2 ANQGSEA. The CDR3 nucleotides are TGCAGCGCCTACACTGGTGAGACCCAGTACTTC. It encodes CSAYTGETQYF.

This chain connects TRBV6-5 to TRBJ1-1, with D possibly being TRBD1 (6 bases). V was clipped by 7 bases and J by 1 base, with 16 bases between them. Germline CDR1 reads MNHEY; CDR2 reads SVGAGI. The CDR3 is 15 amino acids. As DNA, the CDR3 is TGTGCCAGCACCCCAAGGGGGTACAGGAACACTGAAGCTTTCTTT. Protein product: CASTPRGYRNTEAFF.